This TCR beta chain is from a study of PD-1 blockade in classical Hodgkin lymphoma. There was relapse after autologous stem cell transplantation in every patient, and there was variation in brentuximab vedotin exposure. The protocol was immunoSEQ multiplex PCR, while the TCRdb copy is restricted to in-frame clones and leaves out a portion. The table records 25,000 to 35,000 clones, approximately 87% of them present only once. From germline, CDR1 is SGHDT and CDR2 YYEEEE. Between the trimmed V and J ends, which lost 0 bases and 3 bases, there was a span of 9 bases. The CDR3 spans 14 residues. The sequencing used peripheral blood mononuclear cells (PBMCs), collected before the second cycle of nivolumab. This clonotype was obtained from a human donor with classical Hodgkin lymphoma. The chain uses TRBV5-6 and TRBJ1-2; D possibly corresponds to TRBD1 (5 bases). The CDR3 coding sequence is TGTGCCAGCAGCTTGGGGCCAGGGTACTATGGCTACACCTTC. Protein sequence: CASSLGPGYYGYTF.